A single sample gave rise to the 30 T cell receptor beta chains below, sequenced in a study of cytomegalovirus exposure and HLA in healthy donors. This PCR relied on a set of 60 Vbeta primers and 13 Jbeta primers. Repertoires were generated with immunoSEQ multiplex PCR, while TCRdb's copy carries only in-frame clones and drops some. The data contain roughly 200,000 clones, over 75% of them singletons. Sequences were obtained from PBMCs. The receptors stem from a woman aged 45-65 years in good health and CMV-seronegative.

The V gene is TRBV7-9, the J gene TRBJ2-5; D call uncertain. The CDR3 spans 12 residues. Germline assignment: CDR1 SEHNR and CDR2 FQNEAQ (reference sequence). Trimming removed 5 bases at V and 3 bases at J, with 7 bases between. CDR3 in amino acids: CASSHQKETQYF. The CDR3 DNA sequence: TGTGCCAGCAGCCACCAGAAAGAGACCCAGTACTTC.

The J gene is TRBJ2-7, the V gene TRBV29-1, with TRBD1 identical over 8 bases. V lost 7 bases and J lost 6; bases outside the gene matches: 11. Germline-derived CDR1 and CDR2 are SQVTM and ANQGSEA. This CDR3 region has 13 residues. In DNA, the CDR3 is TGCAGCGCCCGGGGACAGGAGAAACTCGAGCAGTACTTC. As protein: CSARGQEKLEQYF.

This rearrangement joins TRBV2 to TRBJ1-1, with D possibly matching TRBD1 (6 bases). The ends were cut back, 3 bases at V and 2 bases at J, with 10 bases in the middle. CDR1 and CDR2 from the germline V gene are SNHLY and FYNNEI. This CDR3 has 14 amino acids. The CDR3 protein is CASSETGRNTEAFF. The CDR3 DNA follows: TGTGCCAGCAGTGAGACAGGCCGAAACACTGAAGCTTTCTTT.

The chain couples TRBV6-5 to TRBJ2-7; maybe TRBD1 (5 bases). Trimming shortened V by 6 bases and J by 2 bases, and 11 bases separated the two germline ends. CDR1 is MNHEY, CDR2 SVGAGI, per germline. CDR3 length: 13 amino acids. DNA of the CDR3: TGTGCCAGCAGGGACACCGCAACCTACGAGCAGTACTTC. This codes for CASRDTATYEQYF.

In DNA form, the CDR3 reads TGTGCCATACAGCAGGGAGGGATCTATGGCTACACCTTC. It encodes CAIQQGGIYGYTF. V is TRBV2 and J is TRBJ1-2; TRBD1 might be the D (5 bases). The germline CDR1 and CDR2 sequences are SNHLY and FYNNEI. Trimming stripped 10 bases from V and 4 bases from J, with 16 bases between. There are 13 residues in the CDR3.

The CDR3 region is CSVATGGFSYEQYF. The CDR3 DNA reads as TGCAGCGTTGCCACAGGGGGTTTCTCCTACGAGCAGTACTTC. The J gene is TRBJ2-7, the V gene TRBV29-1; 8 bases map to TRBD1. The CDR3 is made up of 14 amino acids. Trimming at V came to 4 bases and at J to 0 bases, leaving 5 bases not matched to a gene. Germline CDR1 is SQVTM and CDR2 is ANQGSEA.

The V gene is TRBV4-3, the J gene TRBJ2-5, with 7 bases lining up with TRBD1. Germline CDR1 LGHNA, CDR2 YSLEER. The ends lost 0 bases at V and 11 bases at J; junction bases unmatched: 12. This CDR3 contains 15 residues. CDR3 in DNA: TGCGCCAGCAGCCAAGATAAGGCTAGGGGGCTGAAGCAGTACTTC. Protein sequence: CASSQDKARGLKQYF.

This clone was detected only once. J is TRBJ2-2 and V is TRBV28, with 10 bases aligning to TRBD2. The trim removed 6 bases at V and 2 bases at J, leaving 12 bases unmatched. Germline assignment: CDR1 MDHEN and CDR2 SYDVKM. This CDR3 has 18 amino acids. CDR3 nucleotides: TGTGCCAGCAGCATTAGCGGGAGGTGGGAGCGAAACACCGGGGAGCTGTTTTTT. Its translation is CASSISGRWERNTGELFF.

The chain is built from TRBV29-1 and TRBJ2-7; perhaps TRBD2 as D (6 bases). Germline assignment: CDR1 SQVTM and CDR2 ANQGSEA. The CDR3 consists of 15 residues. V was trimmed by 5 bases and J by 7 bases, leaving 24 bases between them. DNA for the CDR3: TGCAGCGTTTGGGGACTTGGCGCCTTCTTAGGGGAGCAGTACTTC. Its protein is CSVWGLGAFLGEQYF.

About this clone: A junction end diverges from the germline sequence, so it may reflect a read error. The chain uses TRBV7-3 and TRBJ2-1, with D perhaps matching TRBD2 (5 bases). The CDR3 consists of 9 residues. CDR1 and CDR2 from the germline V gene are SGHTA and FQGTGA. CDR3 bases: TGTGCCAGCAGCCCGCGGAGGATCTTC. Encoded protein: CASSPRRIF.

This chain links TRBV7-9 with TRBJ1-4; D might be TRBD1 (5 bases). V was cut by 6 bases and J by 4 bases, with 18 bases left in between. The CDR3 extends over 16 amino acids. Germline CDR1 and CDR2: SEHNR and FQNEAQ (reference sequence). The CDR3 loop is CASRNYPGKSNEKLFF. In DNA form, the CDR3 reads TGTGCCAGCAGAAACTACCCAGGGAAGAGTAATGAAAAACTGTTTTTT.

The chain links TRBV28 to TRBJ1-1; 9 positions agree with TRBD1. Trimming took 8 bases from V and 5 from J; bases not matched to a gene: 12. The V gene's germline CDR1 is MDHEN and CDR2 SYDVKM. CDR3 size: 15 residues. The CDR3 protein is CASPPQGARGTEAFF. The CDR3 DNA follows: TGTGCCAGCCCGCCACAGGGGGCGCGGGGGACTGAAGCTTTCTTT.

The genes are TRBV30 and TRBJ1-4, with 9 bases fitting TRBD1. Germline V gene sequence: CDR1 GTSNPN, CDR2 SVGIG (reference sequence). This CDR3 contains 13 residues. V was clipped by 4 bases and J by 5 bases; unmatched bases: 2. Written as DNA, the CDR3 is TGTGCCTGGAAGACAGGGGGGAATGAAAAACTGTTTTTT. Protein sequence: CAWKTGGNEKLFF. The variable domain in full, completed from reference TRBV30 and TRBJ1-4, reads SQTIHQWPATLVQPVGSPLSLECTVEGTSNPNLYWYRQAAGRGLQLLFYSVGIGQISSEVPQNLSASRPQDRQFILSSKKLLLSDSGFYLCAWKTGGNEKLFFGSGTQLSVL.

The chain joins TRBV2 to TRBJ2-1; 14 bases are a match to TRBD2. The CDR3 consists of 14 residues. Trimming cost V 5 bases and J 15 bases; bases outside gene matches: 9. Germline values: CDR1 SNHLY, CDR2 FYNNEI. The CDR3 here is CASSTGTSGGRGFF. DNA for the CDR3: TGTGCCAGCAGTACCGGGACTAGCGGGGGCCGGGGGTTCTTC.

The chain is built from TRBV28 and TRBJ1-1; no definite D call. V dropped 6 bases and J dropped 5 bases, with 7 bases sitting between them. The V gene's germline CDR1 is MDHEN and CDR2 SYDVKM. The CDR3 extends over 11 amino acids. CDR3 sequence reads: CASRLRTEAFF. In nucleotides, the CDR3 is TGTGCCAGCAGGCTGAGGACTGAAGCTTTCTTT.

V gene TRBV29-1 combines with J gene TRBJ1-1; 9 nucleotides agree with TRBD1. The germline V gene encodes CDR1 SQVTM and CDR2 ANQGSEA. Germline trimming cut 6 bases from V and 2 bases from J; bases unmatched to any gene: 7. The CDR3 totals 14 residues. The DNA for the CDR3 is TGCAGCGTCGACGATACAGGGGGCAACACTGAAGCTTTCTTT. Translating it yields CSVDDTGGNTEAFF.

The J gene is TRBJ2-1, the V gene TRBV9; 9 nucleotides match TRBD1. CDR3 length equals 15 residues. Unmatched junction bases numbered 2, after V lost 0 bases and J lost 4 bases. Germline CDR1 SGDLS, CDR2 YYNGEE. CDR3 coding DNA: TGTGCCAGCAGCGTAGACGGGACAGGGTACAATGAGCAGTTCTTC. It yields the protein CASSVDGTGYNEQFF.

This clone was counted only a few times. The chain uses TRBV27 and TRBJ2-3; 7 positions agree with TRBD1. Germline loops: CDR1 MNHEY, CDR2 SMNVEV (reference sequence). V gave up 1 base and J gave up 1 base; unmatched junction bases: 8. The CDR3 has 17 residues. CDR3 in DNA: TGTGCCAGCAGTTTATTGCGACAGGGTAGCGGCACAGATACGCAGTATTTT. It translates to CASSLLRQGSGTDTQYF.

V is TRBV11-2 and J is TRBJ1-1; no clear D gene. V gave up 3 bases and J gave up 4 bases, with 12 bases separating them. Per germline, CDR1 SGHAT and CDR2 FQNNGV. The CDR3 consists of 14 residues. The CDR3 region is CASSFSRGSTEAFF. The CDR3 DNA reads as TGTGCCAGCAGCTTTTCTCGGGGAAGCACTGAAGCTTTCTTT.

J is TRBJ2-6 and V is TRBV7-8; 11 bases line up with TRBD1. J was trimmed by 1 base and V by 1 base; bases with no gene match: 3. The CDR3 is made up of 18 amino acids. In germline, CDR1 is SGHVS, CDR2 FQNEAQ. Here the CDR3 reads CASSLEDRGLSGANVLTF. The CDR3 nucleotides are TGTGCCAGCAGCTTAGAGGACAGGGGGCTATCTGGGGCCAACGTCCTGACTTTC.

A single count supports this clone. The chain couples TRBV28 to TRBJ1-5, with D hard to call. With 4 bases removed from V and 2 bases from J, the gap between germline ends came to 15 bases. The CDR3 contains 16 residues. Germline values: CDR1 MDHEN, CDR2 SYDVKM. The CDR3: CASSYAGWRGNQPQHF. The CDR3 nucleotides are TGTGCCAGCAGTTACGCAGGCTGGAGGGGCAATCAGCCCCAGCATTTT.

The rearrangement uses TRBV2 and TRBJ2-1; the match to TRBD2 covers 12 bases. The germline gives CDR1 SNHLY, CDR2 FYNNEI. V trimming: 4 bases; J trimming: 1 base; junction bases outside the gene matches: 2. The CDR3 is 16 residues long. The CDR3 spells CASSGTSGKSYNEQFF. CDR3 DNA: TGTGCCAGCAGTGGGACTAGCGGGAAATCCTACAATGAGCAGTTCTTC.

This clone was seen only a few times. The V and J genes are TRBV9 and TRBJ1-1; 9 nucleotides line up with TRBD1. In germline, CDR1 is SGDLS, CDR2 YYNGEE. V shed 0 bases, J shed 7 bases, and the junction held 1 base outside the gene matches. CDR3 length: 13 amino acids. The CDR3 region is CASSVGQGDEAFF. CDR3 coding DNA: TGTGCCAGCAGCGTAGGACAGGGGGATGAAGCTTTCTTT.

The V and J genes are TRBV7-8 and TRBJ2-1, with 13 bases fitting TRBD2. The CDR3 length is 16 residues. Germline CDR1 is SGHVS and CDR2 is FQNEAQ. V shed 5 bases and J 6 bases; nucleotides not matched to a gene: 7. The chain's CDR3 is CASSAQLAGGLNEQFF. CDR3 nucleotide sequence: TGTGCCAGCAGCGCCCAACTAGCGGGGGGGCTCAATGAGCAGTTCTTC. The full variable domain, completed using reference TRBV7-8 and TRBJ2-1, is GAGVSQSPRYKVAKRGQDVALRCDPISGHVSLFWYQQALGQGPEFLTYFQNEAQLDKSGLPSDRFFAERPEGSVSTLKIQRTQQEDSAVYLCASSAQLAGGLNEQFFGPGTRLTVL.

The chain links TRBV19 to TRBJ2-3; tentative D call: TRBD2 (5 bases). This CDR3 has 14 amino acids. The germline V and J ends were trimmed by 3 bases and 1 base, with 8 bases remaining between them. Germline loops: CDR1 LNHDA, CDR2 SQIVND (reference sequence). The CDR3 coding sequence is TGTGCCAGTAGTATCGGGATGGGCACAGATACGCAGTATTTT. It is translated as CASSIGMGTDTQYF.

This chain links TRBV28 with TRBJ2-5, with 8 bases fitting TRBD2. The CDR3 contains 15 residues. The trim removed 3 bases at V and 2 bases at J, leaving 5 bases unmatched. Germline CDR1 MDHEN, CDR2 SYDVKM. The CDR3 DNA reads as TGTGCCAGCAGTTTGGTCGGGAGGGTTCAAGAGACCCAGTACTTC. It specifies CASSLVGRVQETQYF.

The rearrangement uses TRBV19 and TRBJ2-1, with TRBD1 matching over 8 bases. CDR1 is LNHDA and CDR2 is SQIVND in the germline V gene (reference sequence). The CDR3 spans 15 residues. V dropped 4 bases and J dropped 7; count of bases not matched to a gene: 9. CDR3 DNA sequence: TGTGCCAGTAGTAATCGTCAGGGGGCGAGTAATGAGCAGTTCTTC. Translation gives CASSNRQGASNEQFF.

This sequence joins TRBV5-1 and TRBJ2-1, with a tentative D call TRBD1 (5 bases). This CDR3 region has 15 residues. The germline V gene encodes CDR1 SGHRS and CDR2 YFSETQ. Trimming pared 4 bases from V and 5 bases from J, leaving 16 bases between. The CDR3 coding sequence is TGCGCCAGCAGCCCCACCCCAGGGTGGAACAATGAGCAGTTCTTC. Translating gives CASSPTPGWNNEQFF.

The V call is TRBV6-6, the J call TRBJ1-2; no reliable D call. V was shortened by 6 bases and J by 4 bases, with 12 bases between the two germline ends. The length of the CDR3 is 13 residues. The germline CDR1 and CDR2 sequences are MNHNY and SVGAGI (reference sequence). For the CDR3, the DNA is TGTGCCAGCAGGGTGAGGAGTCTCTATGGCTACACCTTC. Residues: CASRVRSLYGYTF.

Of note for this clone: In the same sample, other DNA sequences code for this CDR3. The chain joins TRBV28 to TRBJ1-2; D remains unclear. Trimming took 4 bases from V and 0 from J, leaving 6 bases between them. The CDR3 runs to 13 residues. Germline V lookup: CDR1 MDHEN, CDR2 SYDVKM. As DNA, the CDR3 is TGTGCCAGCAGTTACAGAGCTAACTATGGCTACACCTTC. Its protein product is CASSYRANYGYTF.